The 3 T cell receptor beta chains presented below share a single source sample, sequenced in a study of CD8 T cell repertoires and HIV-1 epitope variants. TCRdb's copy holds only in-frame clones and misses some; the assay was immunoSEQ multiplex PCR. Of about 5,600 clones listed, less than 65% are singletons. For these TCRs, the target antigens are not known. The sample taken for sequencing was cultured CD8+ T cells derived from PBMCs. The receptors come from a male donor with HIV.

The CDR3 spells CSVEAGSSYEQYF. CDR3 nucleotide sequence: TGCAGCGTTGAAGCCGGGAGCTCCTACGAGCAGTACTTC. The chain uses TRBV29-1 and TRBJ2-7; the D gene is possibly TRBD2 (6 bases). The CDR3 runs to 13 residues. V lost 1 base and J lost 0, with 7 bases in between. The germline CDR1 and CDR2 sequences are SQVTM and ANQGSEA.

V gene TRBV27 combines with J gene TRBJ1-1; D is uncertain. The length of the CDR3 is 10 residues. The V gene lost 8 bases and the J gene lost 11 bases, with 12 bases spanning the gap. Germline V gene data show CDR1 as MNHEY and CDR2 as SMNVEV (reference sequence). This chain's CDR3 is CASPGDGAFF. The CDR3 DNA follows: TGTGCCAGCCCGGGAGATGGGGCTTTCTTT.

A few counts support this clone. The V gene is TRBV10-1, the J gene TRBJ2-2; the D gene could be TRBD1 or TRBD2 (5 bases each). V gave up 1 base and J gave up 4 bases, with 7 bases separating them. There are 14 residues in the CDR3. CDR1 and CDR2 (germline): WNHNN, SYGVQD (reference sequence). CDR3 protein: CASSEFGGTGELFF. The CDR3 nucleotides are TGCGCCAGCAGTGAGTTTGGGGGCACCGGGGAGCTGTTTTTT.